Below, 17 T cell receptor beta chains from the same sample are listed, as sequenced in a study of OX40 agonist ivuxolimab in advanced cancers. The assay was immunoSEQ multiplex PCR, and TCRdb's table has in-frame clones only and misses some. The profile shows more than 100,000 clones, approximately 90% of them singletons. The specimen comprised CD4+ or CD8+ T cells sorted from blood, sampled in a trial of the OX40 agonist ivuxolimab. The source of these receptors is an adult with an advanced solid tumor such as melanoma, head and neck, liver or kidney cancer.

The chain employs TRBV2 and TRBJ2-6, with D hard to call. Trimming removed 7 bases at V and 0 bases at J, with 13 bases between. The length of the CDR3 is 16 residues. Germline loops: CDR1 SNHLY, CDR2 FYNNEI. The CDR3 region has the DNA TGTGCCAGCACGTACCGGGCCGGCTCTGGGGCCAACGTCCTGACTTTC. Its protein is CASTYRAGSGANVLTF.

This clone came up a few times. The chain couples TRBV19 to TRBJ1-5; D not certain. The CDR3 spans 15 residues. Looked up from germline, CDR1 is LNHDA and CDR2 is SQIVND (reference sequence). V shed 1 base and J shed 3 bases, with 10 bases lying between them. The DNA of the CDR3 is TGTGCCAGTAGTATAGTTGCGGCCGACAATCAGCCCCAGCATTTT. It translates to CASSIVAADNQPQHF.

This CDR3 reads CAISPSGRRNSYEQYF. CDR3 coding DNA: TGTGCCATCAGTCCTTCGGGCAGGAGAAACTCCTACGAGCAGTACTTC. This chain links TRBV7-9 with TRBJ2-7; D ambiguous. Germline V gives CDR1 SEHNR, CDR2 FQNEAQ (reference sequence). The germline V and J ends were trimmed by 10 bases and 0 bases, with 22 bases remaining between them. This CDR3 is 16 amino acids long. The variable domain in full, completed from reference TRBV7-9 and TRBJ2-7, reads DTGVSQNPRHKITKRGQNVTFRCDPISEHNRLYWYRQTLGQGPEFLTYFQNEAQLEKSRLLSDRFSAERPKGSFSTLEIQRTEQGDSAMYLCAISPSGRRNSYEQYFGPGTRLTVT.

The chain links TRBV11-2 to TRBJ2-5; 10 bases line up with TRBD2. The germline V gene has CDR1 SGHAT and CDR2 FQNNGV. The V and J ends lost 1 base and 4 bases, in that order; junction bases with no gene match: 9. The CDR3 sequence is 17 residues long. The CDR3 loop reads CASSLGALAGSGETQYF. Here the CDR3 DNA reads TGTGCCAGCAGCTTAGGCGCACTAGCGGGATCGGGAGAGACCCAGTACTTC.

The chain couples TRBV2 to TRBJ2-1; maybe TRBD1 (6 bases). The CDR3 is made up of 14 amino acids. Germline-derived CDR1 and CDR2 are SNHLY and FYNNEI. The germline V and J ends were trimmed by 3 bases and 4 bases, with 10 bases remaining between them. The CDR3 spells CASSEDSLYNEQFF. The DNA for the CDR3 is TGTGCCAGCAGTGAGGACAGCCTATACAATGAGCAGTTCTTC.

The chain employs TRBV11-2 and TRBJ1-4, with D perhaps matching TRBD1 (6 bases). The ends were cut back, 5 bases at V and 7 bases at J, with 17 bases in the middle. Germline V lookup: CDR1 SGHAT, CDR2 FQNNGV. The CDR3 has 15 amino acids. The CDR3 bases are TGTGCCAGCAGCCCCCCTTGGGGCAGGGGTGAAAAACTGTTTTTT. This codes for CASSPPWGRGEKLFF.

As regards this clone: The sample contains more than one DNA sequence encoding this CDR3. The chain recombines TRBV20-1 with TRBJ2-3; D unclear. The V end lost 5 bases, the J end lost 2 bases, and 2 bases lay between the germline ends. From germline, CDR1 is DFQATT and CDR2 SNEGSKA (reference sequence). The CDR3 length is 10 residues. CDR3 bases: TGCAGTGCTTCCACAGATACGCAGTATTTT. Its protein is CSASTDTQYF.

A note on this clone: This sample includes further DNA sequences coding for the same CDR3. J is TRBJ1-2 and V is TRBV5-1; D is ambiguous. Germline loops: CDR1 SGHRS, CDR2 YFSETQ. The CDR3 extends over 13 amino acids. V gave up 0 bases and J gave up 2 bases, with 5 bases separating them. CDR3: CASSLADNYGYTF. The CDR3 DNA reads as TGCGCCAGCAGCTTGGCCGACAACTATGGCTACACCTTC.

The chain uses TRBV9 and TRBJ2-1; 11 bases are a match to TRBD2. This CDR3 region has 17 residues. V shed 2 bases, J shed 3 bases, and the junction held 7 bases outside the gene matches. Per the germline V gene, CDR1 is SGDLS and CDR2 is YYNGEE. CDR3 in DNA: TGTGCCAGCAGCGTCCAGGGACTAGCGGAATTCTACAATGAGCAGTTCTTC. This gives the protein CASSVQGLAEFYNEQFF.

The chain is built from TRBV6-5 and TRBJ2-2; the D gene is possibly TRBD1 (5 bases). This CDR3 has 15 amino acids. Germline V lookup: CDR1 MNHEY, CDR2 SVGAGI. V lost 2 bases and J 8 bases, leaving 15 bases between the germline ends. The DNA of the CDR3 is TGTGCCAGCAGTTACGGTTCTAGAAGGGGAGGGGAGCTGTTTTTT. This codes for CASSYGSRRGGELFF.

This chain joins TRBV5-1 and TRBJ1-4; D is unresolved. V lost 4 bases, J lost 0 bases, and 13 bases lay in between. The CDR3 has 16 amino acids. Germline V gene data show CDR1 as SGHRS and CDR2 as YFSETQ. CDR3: CASSLGERATNEKLFF. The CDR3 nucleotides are TGCGCCAGCAGCCTTGGTGAACGGGCAACTAATGAAAAACTGTTTTTT. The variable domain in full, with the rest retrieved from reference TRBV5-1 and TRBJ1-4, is KAGVTQTPRYLIKTRGQQVTLSCSPISGHRSVSWYQQTPGQGLQFLFEYFSETQRNKGNFPGRFSGRQFSNSRSEMNVSTLELGDSALYLCASSLGERATNEKLFFGSGTQLSVL.

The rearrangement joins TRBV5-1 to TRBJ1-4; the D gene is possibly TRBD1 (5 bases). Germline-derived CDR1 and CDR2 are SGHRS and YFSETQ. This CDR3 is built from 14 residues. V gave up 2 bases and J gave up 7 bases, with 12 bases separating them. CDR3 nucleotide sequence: TGCGCCAGCAGCTTAGATGACAGAGTTGAAAAACTGTTTTTT. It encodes CASSLDDRVEKLFF.

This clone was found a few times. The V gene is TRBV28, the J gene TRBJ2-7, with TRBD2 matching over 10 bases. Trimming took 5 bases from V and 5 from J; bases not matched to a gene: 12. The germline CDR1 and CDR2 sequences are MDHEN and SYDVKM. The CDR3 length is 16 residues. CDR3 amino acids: CASSPPAASGSNEQYF. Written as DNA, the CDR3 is TGTGCCAGCAGTCCCCCTGCGGCTAGCGGGAGCAACGAGCAGTACTTC.

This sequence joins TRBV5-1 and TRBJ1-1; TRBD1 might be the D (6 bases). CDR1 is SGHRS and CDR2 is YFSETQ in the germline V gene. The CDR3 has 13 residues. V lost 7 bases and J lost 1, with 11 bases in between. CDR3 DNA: TGCGCCAGCTCCCGGGACACGAACACTGAAGCTTTCTTT. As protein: CASSRDTNTEAFF.

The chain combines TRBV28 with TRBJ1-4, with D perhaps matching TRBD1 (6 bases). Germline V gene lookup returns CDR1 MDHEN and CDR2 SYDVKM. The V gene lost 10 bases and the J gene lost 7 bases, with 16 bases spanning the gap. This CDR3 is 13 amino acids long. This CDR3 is CATHPGDIEKLFF. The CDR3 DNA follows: TGTGCCACCCATCCAGGGGATATTGAAAAACTGTTTTTT.

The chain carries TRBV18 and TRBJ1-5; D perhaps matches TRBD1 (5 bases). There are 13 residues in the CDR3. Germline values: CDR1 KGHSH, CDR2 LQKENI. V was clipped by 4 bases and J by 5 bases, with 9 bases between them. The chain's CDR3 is CASSQGRDQPQHF. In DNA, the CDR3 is TGTGCCAGCTCACAGGGGCGTGATCAGCCCCAGCATTTT. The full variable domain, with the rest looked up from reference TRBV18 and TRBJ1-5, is NAGVMQNPRHLVRRRGQEARLRCSPMKGHSHVYWYRQLPEEGLKFMVYLQKENIIDESGMPKERFSAEFPKEGPSILRIQQVVRGDSAAYFCASSQGRDQPQHFGDGTRLSIL.

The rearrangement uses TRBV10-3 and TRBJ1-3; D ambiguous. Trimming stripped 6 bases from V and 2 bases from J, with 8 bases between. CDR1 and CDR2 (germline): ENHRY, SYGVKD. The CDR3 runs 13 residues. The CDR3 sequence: CAISGTAGNTIYF. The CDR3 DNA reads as TGTGCCATCAGCGGAACTGCTGGAAACACCATATATTTT.